These 18 T cell receptor beta chains share one sample of origin, sequenced in a study of T-cell reconstitution after alpha-beta-depleted transplantation in children. Preparation of the TCRbeta library involved a method that used unique molecular identifiers. MiXCR, run by TCRdb on the PCR reads, gives a single entry per CDR3 protein. Of some 590,000 distinct CDR3 sequences listed, about 10% are singletons. Material: PBMCs from the stem cell graft donor, obtained from the stem cell graft. All receptors come from a human donor who donated a stem cell graft to a child with acute myeloid leukemia.

In this sample, this clonotype turned up many times. This chain connects TRBV15 to TRBJ2-7; no firm D call. Per germline, CDR1 LNHNV and CDR2 YYDKDF (reference sequence). V gave up 2 bases and J gave up 3 bases, with 8 bases separating them. The CDR3 covers 13 residues. This CDR3 reads CATSRTGSYEQYF. The CDR3 coding sequence is TGTGCCACCAGCAGAACCGGAAGCTACGAGCAGTACTTC.

This chain links TRBV18 with TRBJ2-6; D is possibly TRBD1 or TRBD2 (5 bases each). There are 14 residues in the CDR3. Trimming took off 6 bases at V and 12 bases at J, with 18 bases between the two ends. Germline assignment: CDR1 KGHSH and CDR2 LQKENI. DNA of the CDR3: TGTGCCAGCTCCCCTGGTATGGGACCTACCGTCCTGACTTTC. Encoded protein: CASSPGMGPTVLTF.

Ten or more counts support this clonotype. The rearrangement joins TRBV5-1 to TRBJ2-1; D assignment may be TRBD1 or TRBD2 (6 bases each). The CDR3 loop spans 13 amino acids. V dropped 4 bases and J dropped 10 bases, with 15 bases sitting between them. Germline V gene sequence: CDR1 SGHRS, CDR2 YFSETQ. CDR3 amino acids: CASSPTGTQEQFF. CDR3 DNA sequence: TGCGCCAGCAGCCCTACAGGGACTCAGGAGCAGTTCTTC.

This clonotype came up a few times. This chain connects TRBV7-2 to TRBJ2-5; TRBD2 is a possible D gene (6 bases). The length of the CDR3 is 15 residues. Looked up from germline, CDR1 is SGHTA and CDR2 is FQGNSA. With 2 bases removed from V and 1 base from J, the gap between germline ends came to 11 bases. CDR3 DNA sequence: TGTGCCAGCAGCTTATCCCGGGAGCTCCAAGAGACCCAGTACTTC. This gives the protein CASSLSRELQETQYF.

This clonotype turned up a few times. This chain connects TRBV29-1 to TRBJ2-1; possibly TRBD2 for D (5 bases). CDR3 length: 13 residues. Germline values: CDR1 SQVTM, CDR2 ANQGSEA. Deletions cut 0 bases from V and 5 bases from J, with 8 bases between. The CDR3 region has the DNA TGCAGCGTTGAAGATCACGGGGACAATGAGCAGTTCTTC. Translated: CSVEDHGDNEQFF.

This clonotype has at least ten counts. The chain employs TRBV20-1 and TRBJ1-3, with D unclear. CDR3 size: 11 residues. The V gene lost 3 bases and the J gene lost 4 bases, with 4 bases spanning the gap. Per the germline V gene, CDR1 is DFQATT and CDR2 is SNEGSKA (reference sequence). This CDR3 reads CSASFGNTIYF. In nucleotides, the CDR3 is TGCAGTGCTAGTTTCGGAAACACCATATATTTT.

This clonotype has a handful of counts. This sequence joins TRBV20-1 and TRBJ1-5, with D unclear. The V end lost 6 bases, the J end lost 2 bases, and 8 bases lay between the germline ends. This CDR3 is built from 12 residues. The germline gives CDR1 DFQATT, CDR2 SNEGSKA (reference sequence). DNA of the CDR3: TGCAGTGCGGAAGGAGGCAATCAGCCCCAGCATTTT. Encoded protein: CSAEGGNQPQHF.

The chain carries TRBV7-2 and TRBJ2-2, with 7 nucleotides matching TRBD2. The CDR3 sequence is 17 residues long. Germline V gene data show CDR1 as SGHTA and CDR2 as FQGNSA. Unmatched junction bases numbered 14, after V lost 5 bases and J lost 5 bases. The CDR3: CASSARTSSSGTGELFF. DNA for the CDR3: TGTGCCAGCAGCGCCCGGACTAGTTCCTCGGGTACCGGGGAGCTGTTTTTT. The whole variable domain, filled in from reference TRBV7-2 and TRBJ2-2, reads GAGVSQSPSNKVTEKGKDVELRCDPISGHTALYWYRQSLGQGLEFLIYFQGNSAPDKSGLPSDRFSAERTGGSVSTLTIQRTQQEDSAVYLCASSARTSSSGTGELFFGEGSRLTVL.

The chain has TRBV4-3 and TRBJ2-7, with D tentatively TRBD1 (6 bases). Germline CDR1 LGHNA, CDR2 YSLEER. V dropped 3 bases and J dropped 2 bases, with 11 bases sitting between them. The CDR3 spans 14 residues. For the CDR3, the DNA is TGCGCCAGCAGCCAGTATGGGGGCCCCTACGAGCAGTACTTC. Its protein product is CASSQYGGPYEQYF.

The chain has TRBV15 and TRBJ2-3; 10 positions match TRBD1. This CDR3 region has 16 residues. Germline V gene lookup returns CDR1 LNHNV and CDR2 YYDKDF (reference sequence). The trim removed 5 bases at V and 2 bases at J, leaving 7 bases unmatched. CDR3 residues: CATSRDRGLITDTQYF. The DNA of the CDR3 is TGTGCCACCAGCCGCGACAGGGGGCTAATCACAGATACGCAGTATTTT.

This clonotype was detected ten times or more. The J gene is TRBJ2-4, the V gene TRBV10-3, with TRBD1 as a possible D gene (5 bases). In germline, CDR1 is ENHRY, CDR2 SYGVKD. This CDR3 spans 13 amino acids. V was shortened by 0 bases and J by 15 bases, with 15 bases between the two germline ends. In nucleotides, the CDR3 is TGTGCCATCAGTGAGTCCGGTGACAGTCTTGGGTACTTC. Protein sequence: CAISESGDSLGYF.

With regard to this clonotype: This may stem from a read error, because a much larger clone lies one nucleotide away. This chain links TRBV6-2 or TRBV6-3 with TRBJ2-7; no definite D call. The CDR3 runs 14 residues. In germline, CDR1 is MNHEY, CDR2 SVGEGT. The CDR3 DNA follows: TGTTCCAGCAGTGAGACGCCTGAAATTTACGAGCAGTACTTC. Its translation is CSSSETPEIYEQYF.

This clonotype was seen many times. V gene TRBV7-2 combines with J gene TRBJ2-4; 7 bases are shared with TRBD1. Losses at the gene ends were 5 bases for V and 1 base for J; bases not matched to a gene: 11. CDR1 is SGHTA, CDR2 FQGNSA, per germline. This CDR3 is built from 17 residues. The CDR3 nucleotides are TGTGCCAGCAGCCCTGGGACAGCCCAGATGGCCAAAAACATTCAGTACTTC. Its protein is CASSPGTAQMAKNIQYF.

Many counts were recorded for this clonotype. The CDR3 protein is CASSFGGSNEKLFF. CDR3 bases: TGTGCCAGCAGCTTTGGGGGCTCCAATGAAAAACTGTTTTTT. V gene TRBV7-8 combines with J gene TRBJ1-4; TRBD1 might be the D (6 bases). In germline, CDR1 is SGHVS, CDR2 FQNEAQ. V was shortened by 3 bases and J by 5 bases, with 10 bases between the two germline ends. The CDR3 length is 14 residues.

This clonotype was recorded at least ten times. This chain joins TRBV6-1 and TRBJ2-7; 7 nucleotides match TRBD2. CDR3 length: 15 amino acids. Losses at the gene ends were 5 bases for V and 5 bases for J; bases not matched to a gene: 12. Germline CDR1 is MNHNS and CDR2 is SASEGT. CDR3 region: CASSIGGRALNEQYF. CDR3 nucleotide sequence: TGTGCCAGCAGTATAGGTGGGAGGGCCCTCAACGAGCAGTACTTC.

This clonotype was detected a few times. This rearrangement joins TRBV30 to TRBJ2-1; no reliable D call. CDR3 length equals 14 residues. The germline gives CDR1 GTSNPN, CDR2 SVGIG (reference sequence). The V and J ends lost 0 bases and 4 bases respectively, with 10 bases between them. CDR3: CAWSVSAQYNEQFF. Written as DNA, the CDR3 is TGTGCCTGGAGTGTATCTGCCCAATACAATGAGCAGTTCTTC.

This clonotype has ten or more counts. The rearrangement links TRBV29-1 to TRBJ1-2; D gene unclear. V lost 4 bases, J lost 8 bases, and 5 bases lay in between. Germline V CDR1 and CDR2: SQVTM, ANQGSEA. CDR3 length equals 9 residues. The chain's CDR3 is CSVGGGYTF. In DNA, the CDR3 is TGCAGCGTTGGTGGAGGCTACACCTTC.

This clonotype has more than one count but fewer than ten. The J gene is TRBJ2-7, the V gene TRBV5-6, with TRBD1 identical over 7 bases. The germline V gene encodes CDR1 SGHDT and CDR2 YYEEEE. J was trimmed by 0 bases and V by 3 bases; bases with no gene match: 6. The CDR3 is 15 amino acids. This chain's CDR3 is CASSSLRGRSYEQYF. The CDR3 DNA follows: TGTGCCAGCAGCTCACTTAGGGGGCGCTCCTACGAGCAGTACTTC.